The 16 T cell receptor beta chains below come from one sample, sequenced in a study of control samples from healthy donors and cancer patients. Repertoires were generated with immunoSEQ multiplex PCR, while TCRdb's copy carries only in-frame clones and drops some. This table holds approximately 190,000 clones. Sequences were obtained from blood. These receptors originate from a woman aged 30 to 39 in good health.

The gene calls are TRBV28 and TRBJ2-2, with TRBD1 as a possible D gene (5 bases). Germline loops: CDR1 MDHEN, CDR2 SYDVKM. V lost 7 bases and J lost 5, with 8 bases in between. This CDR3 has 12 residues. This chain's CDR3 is CASIQGTGELFF. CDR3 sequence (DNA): TGTGCCAGCATCCAGGGTACCGGGGAGCTGTTTTTT.

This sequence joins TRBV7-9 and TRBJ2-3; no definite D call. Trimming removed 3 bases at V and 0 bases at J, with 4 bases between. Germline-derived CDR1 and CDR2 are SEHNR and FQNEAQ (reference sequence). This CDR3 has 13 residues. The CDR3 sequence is CASSFSSTDTQYF. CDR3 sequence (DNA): TGTGCCAGCAGCTTCTCTAGCACAGATACGCAGTATTTT.

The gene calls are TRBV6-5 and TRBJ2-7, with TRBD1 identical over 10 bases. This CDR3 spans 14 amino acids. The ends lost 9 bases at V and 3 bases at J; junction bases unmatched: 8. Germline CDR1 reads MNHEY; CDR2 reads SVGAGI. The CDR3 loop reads CASGGGTGDYEQYF. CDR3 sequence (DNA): TGTGCCAGTGGGGGAGGGACAGGGGACTACGAGCAGTACTTC.

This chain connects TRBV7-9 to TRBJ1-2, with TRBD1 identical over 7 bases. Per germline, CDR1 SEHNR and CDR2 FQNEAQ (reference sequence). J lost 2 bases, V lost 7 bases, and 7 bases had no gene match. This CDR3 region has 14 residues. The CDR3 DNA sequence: TGTGCCAGCAAGGCGACAGGGTTAAACTATGGCTACACCTTC. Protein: CASKATGLNYGYTF.

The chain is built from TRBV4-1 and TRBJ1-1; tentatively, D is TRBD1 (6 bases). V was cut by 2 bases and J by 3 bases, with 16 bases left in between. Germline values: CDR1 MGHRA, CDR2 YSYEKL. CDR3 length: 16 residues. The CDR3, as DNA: TGCGCCAGCAGCCAATTTGGACAGAAGAGGGACACTGAAGCTTTCTTT. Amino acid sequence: CASSQFGQKRDTEAFF.

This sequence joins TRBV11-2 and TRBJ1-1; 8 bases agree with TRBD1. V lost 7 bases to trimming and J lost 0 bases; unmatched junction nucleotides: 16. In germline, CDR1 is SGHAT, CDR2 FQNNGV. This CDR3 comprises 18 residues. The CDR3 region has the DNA TGTGCCAGCACCCCGGGGCGAGGACAGGGCGTTATGAACACTGAAGCTTTCTTT. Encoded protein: CASTPGRGQGVMNTEAFF.

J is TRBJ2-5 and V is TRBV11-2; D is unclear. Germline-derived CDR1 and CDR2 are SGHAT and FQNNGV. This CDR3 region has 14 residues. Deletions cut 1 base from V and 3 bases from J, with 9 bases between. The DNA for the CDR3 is TGTGCCAGCAGCTTAGGTGTTTACAAAGAGACCCAGTACTTC. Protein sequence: CASSLGVYKETQYF.

The CDR3 sequence: CASSRQRGSTDTQYF. In DNA, the CDR3 is TGCGCCAGCAGTCGCCAGCGGGGATCCACAGATACGCAGTATTTT. The gene calls are TRBV5-1 and TRBJ2-3; TRBD2 matches 7 bases. After removal of 5 bases from V and 2 bases from J, the junction contained 8 bases not matched to a gene. The germline CDR1 and CDR2 sequences are SGHRS and YFSETQ. This CDR3 is 15 amino acids long.

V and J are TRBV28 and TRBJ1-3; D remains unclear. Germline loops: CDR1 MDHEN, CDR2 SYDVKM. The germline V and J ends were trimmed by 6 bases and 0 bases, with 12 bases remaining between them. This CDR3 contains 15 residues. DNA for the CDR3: TGTGCCAGCAGCACCGGTAGGGCCTCTGGAAACACCATATATTTT. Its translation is CASSTGRASGNTIYF.

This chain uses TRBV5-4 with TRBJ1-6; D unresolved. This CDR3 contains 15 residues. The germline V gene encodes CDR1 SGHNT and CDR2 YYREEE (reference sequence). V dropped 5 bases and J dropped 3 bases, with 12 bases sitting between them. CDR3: CASSSDTRYNSPLHF. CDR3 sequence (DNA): TGTGCCAGCAGTAGCGACACCCGCTATAATTCACCCCTCCACTTT.

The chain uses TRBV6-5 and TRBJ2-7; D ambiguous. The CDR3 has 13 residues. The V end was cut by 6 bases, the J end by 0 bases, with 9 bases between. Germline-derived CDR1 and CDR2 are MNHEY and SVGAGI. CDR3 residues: CASRGFSSYEQYF. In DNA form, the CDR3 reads TGTGCCAGCAGGGGTTTTAGCTCCTACGAGCAGTACTTC.

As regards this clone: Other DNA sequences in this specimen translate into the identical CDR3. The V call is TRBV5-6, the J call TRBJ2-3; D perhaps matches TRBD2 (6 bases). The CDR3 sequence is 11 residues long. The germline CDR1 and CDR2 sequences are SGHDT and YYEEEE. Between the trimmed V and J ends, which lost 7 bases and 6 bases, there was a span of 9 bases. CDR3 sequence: CASSRGDTQYF. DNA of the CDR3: TGTGCCAGCTCGCGGGGCGATACGCAGTATTTT.

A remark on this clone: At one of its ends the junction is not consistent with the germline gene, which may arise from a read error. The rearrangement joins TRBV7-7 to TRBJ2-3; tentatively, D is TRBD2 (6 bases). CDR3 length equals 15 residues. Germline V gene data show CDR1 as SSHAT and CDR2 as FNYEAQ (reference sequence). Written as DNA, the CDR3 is TGTGCTAGCAGCTTAGGCGGGACCAGCACAGATACGCAGTATTTT. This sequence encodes CASSLGGTSTDTQYF.

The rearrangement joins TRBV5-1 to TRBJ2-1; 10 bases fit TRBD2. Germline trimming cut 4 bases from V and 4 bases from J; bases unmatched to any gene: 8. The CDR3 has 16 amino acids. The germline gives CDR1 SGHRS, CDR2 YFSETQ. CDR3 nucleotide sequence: TGCGCCAGCAGCGCCCGGGCTAGCGGGGGTTACAATGAGCAGTTCTTC. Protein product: CASSARASGGYNEQFF.

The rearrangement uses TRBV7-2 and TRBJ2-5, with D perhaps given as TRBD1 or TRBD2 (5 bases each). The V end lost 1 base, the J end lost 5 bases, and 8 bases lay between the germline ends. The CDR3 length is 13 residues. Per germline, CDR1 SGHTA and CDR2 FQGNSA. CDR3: CASSLGGWETQYF. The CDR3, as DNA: TGTGCCAGCAGCTTAGGGGGGTGGGAGACCCAGTACTTC.

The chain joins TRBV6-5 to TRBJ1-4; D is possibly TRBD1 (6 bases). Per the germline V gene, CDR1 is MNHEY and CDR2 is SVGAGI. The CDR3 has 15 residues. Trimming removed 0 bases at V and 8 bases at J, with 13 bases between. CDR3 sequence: CASSYSAGAGEKLFF. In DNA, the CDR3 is TGTGCCAGCAGTTACTCGGCGGGGGCGGGGGAAAAACTGTTTTTT.